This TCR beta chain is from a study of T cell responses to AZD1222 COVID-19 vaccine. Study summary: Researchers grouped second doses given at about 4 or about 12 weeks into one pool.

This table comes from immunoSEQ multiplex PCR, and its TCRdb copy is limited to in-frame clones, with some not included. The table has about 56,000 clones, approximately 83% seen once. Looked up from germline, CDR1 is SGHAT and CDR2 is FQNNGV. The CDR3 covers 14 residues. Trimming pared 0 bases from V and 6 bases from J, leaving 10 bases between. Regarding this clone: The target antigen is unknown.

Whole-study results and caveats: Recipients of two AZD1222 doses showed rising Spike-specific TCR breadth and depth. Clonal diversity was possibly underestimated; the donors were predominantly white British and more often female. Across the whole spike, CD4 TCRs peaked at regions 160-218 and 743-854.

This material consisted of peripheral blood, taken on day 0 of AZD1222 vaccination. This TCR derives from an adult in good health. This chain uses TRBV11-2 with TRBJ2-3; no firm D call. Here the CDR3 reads CASSLDPMMDTQYF. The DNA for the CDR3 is TGTGCCAGCAGCTTAGATCCGATGATGGATACGCAGTATTTT. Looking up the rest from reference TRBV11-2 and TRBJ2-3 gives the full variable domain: EAGVAQSPRYKIIEKRQSVAFWCNPISGHATLYWYQQILGQGPKLLIQFQNNGVVDDSQLPKDRFSAERLKGVDSTLKIQPAKLEDSAVYLCASSLDPMMDTQYFGPGTRLTVL.